This T cell receptor beta chain was profiled in a study of T cells in Graves' hyperthyroidism and ophthalmopathy. This CDR3 has 15 amino acids. V lost 0 bases, J lost 4 bases, and 13 bases lay in between. Germline assignment: CDR1 SGHNT and CDR2 YYREEE (reference sequence). Researchers amplified the TCR beta CDR3 regions from RNA transcripts. The HTBI primer set drove a first-round RT-PCR of the TCR CDR3. TCRdb reprocessed the multiplex PCR reads with MiXCR, giving one entry per CDR3 protein. The table has 300,000 to 450,000 distinct CDR3 sequences, more than 14% seen once. Ophthalmopathy in the patients scored at least 3 on Clinical Activity Score and at least 4 on NOSPECS grade, lasting under 3 months. Points from the study as a whole: Onset of ophthalmopathy came a median approximately 6.5 months after the model predicted it.

This clonotype was recorded at least ten times. What it binds is unknown. The sequence was collected from a woman aged 30 to 39 with Graves' ophthalmopathy. Sequencing input: blood. This chain connects TRBV5-4 to TRBJ1-1, with D tentatively TRBD1 (5 bases). CDR3: CASSLVGGRSTEAFF. The CDR3 nucleotides read TGTGCCAGCAGCTTGGTCGGGGGGAGGTCCACTGAAGCTTTCTTT.